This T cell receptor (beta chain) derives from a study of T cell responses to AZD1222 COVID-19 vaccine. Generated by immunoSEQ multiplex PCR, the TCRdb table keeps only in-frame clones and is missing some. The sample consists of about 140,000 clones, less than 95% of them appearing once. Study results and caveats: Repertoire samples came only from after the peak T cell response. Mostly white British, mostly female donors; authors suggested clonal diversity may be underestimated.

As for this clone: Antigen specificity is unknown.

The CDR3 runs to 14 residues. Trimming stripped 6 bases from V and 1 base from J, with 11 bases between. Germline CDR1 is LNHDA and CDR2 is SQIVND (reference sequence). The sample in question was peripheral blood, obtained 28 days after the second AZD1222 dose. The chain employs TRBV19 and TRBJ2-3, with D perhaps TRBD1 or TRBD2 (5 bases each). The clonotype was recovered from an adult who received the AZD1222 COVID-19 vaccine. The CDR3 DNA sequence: TGTGCCAGTAGCCAGATGGGGGGCACAGATACGCAGTATTTT. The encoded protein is CASSQMGGTDTQYF. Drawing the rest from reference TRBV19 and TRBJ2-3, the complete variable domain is DGGITQSPKYLFRKEGQNVTLSCEQNLNHDAMYWYRQDPGQGLRLIYYSQIVNDFQKGDIAEGYSVSREKKESFPLTVTSAQKNPTAFYLCASSQMGGTDTQYFGPGTRLTVL.